Listed below are T cell receptor beta chains from one sample, sequenced in a study of T cell responses to AZD1222 COVID-19 vaccine. Profiling relied on immunoSEQ multiplex PCR, and the TCRdb table lists in-frame clones only, not all of them. The table includes 18,000 or so clones, roughly 90% detected once. The source material was peripheral blood, sampled 28 days after the second AZD1222 dose. Receptor source: an adult who received the AZD1222 COVID-19 vaccine. CDR3s include the opening cysteine and the closing phenylalanine or tryptophan.

J gene | CDR3 length | V gene | CDR3 protein
TRBJ1-2 | 15 | TRBV7-8 | CASSSLGQLNYGYTF
TRBJ1-1 | 13 | TRBV5-1 | CASSPTLNTEAFF
TRBJ2-2 | 16 | TRBV7-3 | CASSPTPTGNTGELFF
TRBJ1-2 | 15 | TRBV6-5 | CASKREGGYDYGYTF
TRBJ1-4 | 15 | TRBV6-6 | CASSYSSGSNEKLFF
TRBJ1-6 | 12 | TRBV5-1 | CASSLGGVPLHF
TRBJ2-7 | 15 | TRBV5-1 | CASSLGGSGRREQYF
TRBJ2-2 | 12 | TRBV2 | CASRLWGQELFF
TRBJ2-7 | 11 | TRBV10-3 | CAISEGYEQYF
TRBJ1-1 | 13 | TRBV5-1 | CASSLEPGQKAFF
TRBJ2-7 | 15 | TRBV5-4 | CASSSQGLAGGAQYF
TRBJ1-1 | 12 | TRBV3-1/TRBV3-2 | CASSQIGAQAFF
TRBJ2-7 | 14 | TRBV18 | CASSQSAQSYEQYF
TRBJ2-5 | 14 | TRBV5-1 | CASSHRLAGETQYF
TRBJ1-1 | 13 | TRBV18 | CASSQGRGTEAFF
TRBJ2-7 | 15 | TRBV6-5 | CASSYAGGRNYEQYF
TRBJ2-5 | 14 | TRBV19 | CASSEQGAGETQYF
TRBJ2-2 | 17 | TRBV14 | CASSQGFSRSSGGELFF
TRBJ2-1 | 13 | TRBV5-1 | CASGQGTYNEQFF
TRBJ2-2 | 15 | TRBV28 | CAIPRGDAATGELFF
TRBJ1-6 | 14 | TRBV13 | CASAKRGTKSPLHF
TRBJ2-4 | 15 | TRBV7-9 | CASSPNSRDGNIQYF
TRBJ1-5 | 12 | TRBV6-5 | CASWAGNQPQHF
TRBJ2-6 | 19 | TRBV9 | CASSVGTLGTGTGANVLTF
TRBJ2-1 | 15 | TRBV10-1 | CASSESGAPHNEQFF
TRBJ2-1 | 16 | TRBV4-2 | CASTTTPLSAGDEQFF
TRBJ2-5 | 14 | TRBV14 | CASSQVGFGETQYF
TRBJ1-2 | 13 | TRBV2 | CASRGAGRSGYTF
TRBJ2-1 | 15 | TRBV3-1/TRBV3-2 | CASRPPGQRLNEQFF
TRBJ2-2 | 17 | TRBV27 | CASSLRGAAGGIGELFF
TRBJ1-1 | 13 | TRBV28 | CASSLLGRTEAFF
TRBJ2-7 | 16 | TRBV27 | CASSLFGPAVPYEQYF
TRBJ1-1 | 12 | TRBV3-1/TRBV3-2 | CASSLQGTEAFF
TRBJ2-7 | 12 | TRBV6-5 | CASRGGTYEQYF
TRBJ2-2 | 17 | TRBV16 | CASSQSPVSGITGELFF
TRBJ2-4 | 14 | TRBV10-3 | CAISTSIDKNIQYF
TRBJ1-3 | 13 | TRBV9 | CASSVPQGRSIYF
TRBJ2-3 | 14 | TRBV3-1/TRBV3-2 | CASSQVGYTDTQYF
TRBJ2-2 | 13 | TRBV6-5 | CASRQGYAGELFF
TRBJ2-1 | 15 | TRBV4-2 | CASSLTSGRDDEQFF
TRBJ1-1 | 17 | TRBV5-1 | CASSAVGAGPLGPEAFF
TRBJ2-6 | 18 | TRBV19 | CASSITGTGVPGANVLTF
TRBJ1-2 | 13 | TRBV27 | CASSYRAPGGYTF